A single sample gave rise to the 24 T cell receptor beta chains below, sequenced in a study of identical twins. From the 5' RACE reads, TCRdb called clonotypes with MiXCR, one entry per CDR3 protein. Of hundreds of thousands of distinct CDR3 sequences listed, 6.1% are singletons. Sample: naive T cells sorted from blood. These receptors came from a man younger than 35 in good health.

This clonotype has ten or more counts. The chain couples TRBV18 to TRBJ1-1; D is undetermined. From germline, CDR1 is KGHSH and CDR2 LQKENI. The CDR3 covers 14 residues. V was pared by 6 bases and J by 4 bases, with 15 bases between. CDR3 sequence reads: CASSSARRGTEAFF. The DNA for the CDR3 is TGTGCCAGCTCCTCTGCCAGGCGGGGCACTGAAGCTTTCTTT.

The J gene is TRBJ1-2, the V gene TRBV12-3 or TRBV12-4, with D unclear. V shed 6 bases and J shed 6 bases, with 11 bases lying between them. CDR3 length: 12 amino acids. The CDR3 nucleotides are TGTGCCAGCAGCCTTTTAGGCGATGGCTACACCTTC. Protein: CASSLLGDGYTF.

This clonotype occurred many times. The chain couples TRBV4-2 to TRBJ2-7, with 8 bases lining up with TRBD2. Germline V gives CDR1 LGHNA, CDR2 YNFKEQ. V was pared by 0 bases and J by 5 bases, with 6 bases of the junction left unmatched. The CDR3 runs 15 residues. Here the CDR3 DNA reads TGTGCCAGCAGCCAAGATCGGACTAGCAACCACGAGCAGTACTTC. It specifies CASSQDRTSNHEQYF.

In this sample, this clonotype turned up a few times. The chain is built from TRBV20-1 and TRBJ2-5; D is perhaps TRBD2 (6 bases). The CDR3 is 14 residues long. Germline V gives CDR1 DFQATT, CDR2 SNEGSKA (reference sequence). V was pared by 4 bases and J by 4 bases, with 16 bases between. This CDR3 reads CSAKRVEVGETQYF. For the CDR3, the DNA is TGCAGTGCTAAGCGGGTGGAAGTCGGAGAGACCCAGTACTTC.

The chain has TRBV4-3 and TRBJ2-5; D call uncertain. CDR1 and CDR2 from the germline V gene are LGHNA and YSLEER. The CDR3 loop spans 16 amino acids. Trimming removed 4 bases at V and 1 base at J, with 16 bases between. CDR3 region: CASSPDPGRSQETQYF. In DNA form, the CDR3 reads TGCGCCAGCAGCCCCGACCCGGGCAGGAGCCAAGAGACCCAGTACTTC.

This clonotype came up a few times. The chain is built from TRBV9 and TRBJ2-2, with 8 bases fitting TRBD2. CDR3 length: 17 amino acids. Unmatched junction bases numbered 11, after V lost 4 bases and J lost 3 bases. From germline, CDR1 is SGDLS and CDR2 YYNGEE. The CDR3 sequence: CASSTPSGLGDTGELFF. The CDR3 coding sequence is TGTGCCAGCAGCACACCCTCGGGACTAGGGGACACCGGGGAGCTGTTTTTT.

This rearrangement joins TRBV24-1 to TRBJ1-2; D gene ambiguous. Germline loops: CDR1 KGHDR, CDR2 SFDVKD. V was cut by 9 bases and J by 3 bases, with 16 bases left in between. The CDR3 is 14 residues long. CDR3: CATGLLGPHYGYTF. The DNA for the CDR3 is TGTGCCACCGGCCTCCTCGGACCGCACTATGGCTACACCTTC.

This clonotype was seen many times. This rearrangement joins TRBV29-1 to TRBJ1-2; no clear D. CDR1 and CDR2 (germline): SQVTM, ANQGSEA. This CDR3 contains 13 residues. Trimming pared 4 bases from V and 5 bases from J, leaving 14 bases between. The CDR3 DNA sequence: TGCAGCGTTGCAGCCGGGGAGAGATATGGCTACACCTTC. Translation: CSVAAGERYGYTF.

This clonotype was counted ten times or more. V usage is TRBV2 and J usage is TRBJ1-2; no clear D. The germline V gene has CDR1 SNHLY and CDR2 FYNNEI. The CDR3 length is 12 residues. V dropped 3 bases and J dropped 5 bases, with 7 bases sitting between them. CDR3 region: CASSDGEYGYTF. CDR3 in DNA: TGTGCCAGCAGTGACGGAGAGTATGGCTACACCTTC.

This clonotype showed up just a few times. The chain recombines TRBV28 with TRBJ2-2; no firm D call. The CDR3 has 18 amino acids. Trimming removed 1 base at V and 1 base at J, with 16 bases between. The germline V gene encodes CDR1 MDHEN and CDR2 SYDVKM. For the CDR3, the DNA is TGTGCCAGCAGTTTATACCGGAGAGCCCCGGAGAACACCGGGGAGCTGTTTTTT. The encoded protein is CASSLYRRAPENTGELFF.

V usage is TRBV29-1 and J usage is TRBJ1-1; 7 nucleotides line up with TRBD1. Germline trimming cut 3 bases from V and 7 bases from J; bases unmatched to any gene: 5. Germline V gene sequence: CDR1 SQVTM, CDR2 ANQGSEA. The CDR3 consists of 12 residues. The CDR3 sequence is CSVEGQHLEAFF. Here the CDR3 DNA reads TGCAGCGTTGAGGGACAGCACCTTGAAGCTTTCTTT.

This clonotype showed up many times. The V call is TRBV12-3 or TRBV12-4, the J call TRBJ1-1; the D gene is possibly TRBD1 (5 bases). This CDR3 has 13 residues. Trimming cost V 4 bases and J 2 bases, with 8 bases left between them. This CDR3 reads CASSWQGNTEAFF. The CDR3 DNA sequence: TGTGCCAGCAGTTGGCAGGGTAACACTGAAGCTTTCTTT.

This clonotype was observed many times. The V gene is TRBV28, the J gene TRBJ1-4; D is uncertain. V lost 5 bases and J lost 7, with 14 bases in between. Germline V lookup: CDR1 MDHEN, CDR2 SYDVKM. The CDR3 totals 14 residues. The chain's CDR3 is CASSPPRLSEKLFF. CDR3 coding DNA: TGTGCCAGCAGTCCGCCCCGTCTAAGTGAAAAACTGTTTTTT.

V gene TRBV3-1 combines with J gene TRBJ2-3; the match to TRBD2 covers 13 bases. V shed 4 bases and J 1 base; nucleotides not matched to a gene: 11. The CDR3 has 19 residues. In germline, CDR1 is LGHDT, CDR2 YNNKEL (reference sequence). The CDR3 region is CASSPRTSGRARRTDTQYF. The CDR3 nucleotides are TGTGCCAGCAGCCCAAGAACTAGCGGGAGGGCCCGGCGCACAGATACGCAGTATTTT.

This chain links TRBV20-1 with TRBJ2-2; D is perhaps TRBD2 (5 bases). Germline V gene lookup returns CDR1 DFQATT and CDR2 SNEGSKA (reference sequence). The length of the CDR3 is 15 residues. Trimming stripped 5 bases from V and 0 bases from J, with 13 bases between. CDR3 sequence reads: CSAYGQAANTGELFF. In DNA form, the CDR3 reads TGCAGTGCTTATGGTCAAGCGGCGAACACCGGGGAGCTGTTTTTT.

This clonotype was observed many times. CDR3 protein: CASSQGAGVVNQPQHF. CDR3 DNA: TGTGCCAGCAGCCAAGGGGCTGGGGTCGTCAATCAGCCCCAGCATTTT. V gene TRBV4-2 combines with J gene TRBJ1-5; D is unresolved. V gave up 1 base and J gave up 3 bases, with 13 bases separating them. Per the germline V gene, CDR1 is LGHNA and CDR2 is YNFKEQ. The CDR3 length is 16 residues.

This sequence joins TRBV5-1 and TRBJ2-7; possible D gene TRBD2, 7 bases. There are 16 residues in the CDR3. Trimming took 3 bases from V and 3 from J, leaving 19 bases between them. CDR1 and CDR2 from the germline V gene are SGHRS and YFSETQ. The CDR3 region is CASSSVFGGRLYEQYF. The DNA of the CDR3 is TGCGCCAGCAGCTCGGTGTTCGGGGGGCGTCTCTACGAGCAGTACTTC.

Many counts were recorded for this clonotype. The chain joins TRBV7-2 to TRBJ1-1, with D possibly TRBD1 on 5 matching bases. The CDR3 has 14 residues. Trimming shortened V by 2 bases and J by 5 bases, and 12 bases separated the two germline ends. Germline values: CDR1 SGHTA, CDR2 FQGNSA. CDR3 protein: CASSLTGGATEAFF. The CDR3 bases are TGTGCCAGCAGCTTAACGGGGGGAGCAACTGAAGCTTTCTTT.

This clonotype was observed many times. The chain couples TRBV29-1 to TRBJ2-1, with TRBD1 matching 9 bases. The CDR3 totals 14 residues. In germline, CDR1 is SQVTM, CDR2 ANQGSEA. V shed 6 bases, J shed 3 bases, and the junction held 6 bases outside the gene matches. This CDR3 is CSVATGGDYNEQFF. CDR3 DNA sequence: TGCAGCGTCGCGACAGGGGGAGACTACAATGAGCAGTTCTTC.

This clonotype was detected only a few times. The V call is TRBV24-1, the J call TRBJ2-2, with TRBD2 matching over 7 bases. Germline trimming cut 9 bases from V and 3 bases from J; bases unmatched to any gene: 6. There are 14 residues in the CDR3. Looked up from germline, CDR1 is KGHDR and CDR2 is SFDVKD. This CDR3 is CATERDADTGELFF. The CDR3 region has the DNA TGTGCCACCGAGCGGGATGCTGACACCGGGGAGCTGTTTTTT.

This clonotype was seen ten or more times. The J gene is TRBJ2-5, the V gene TRBV6-2 or TRBV6-3; 9 bases match TRBD1. The V segment lost 5 bases and the J segment 3 bases; nucleotides outside the gene matches: 1. This CDR3 is 13 amino acids long. Germline CDR1 reads MNHEY; CDR2 reads SVGEGT. CDR3 bases: TGTGCCAGCAGTGGGGACAGGGAAGAGACCCAGTACTTC. Protein: CASSGDREETQYF.

In this sample, this clonotype turned up many times. The chain joins TRBV5-1 to TRBJ1-2; TRBD1 matches 7 bases. Per germline, CDR1 SGHRS and CDR2 YFSETQ. J was trimmed by 4 bases and V by 3 bases; bases with no gene match: 9. This CDR3 is built from 15 residues. The CDR3 DNA reads as TGCGCCAGCAGCTCCAGCACCGGGACAGCCTATGGCTACACCTTC. As protein: CASSSSTGTAYGYTF.

This clonotype showed up many times. V is TRBV29-1 and J is TRBJ1-4, with 7 bases identical to TRBD1. V lost 5 bases and J lost 8; bases outside the gene matches: 8. CDR3 length: 13 residues. From germline, CDR1 is SQVTM and CDR2 ANQGSEA. The CDR3 protein is CSVNQGVGEKLFF. CDR3 DNA sequence: TGCAGCGTTAACCAGGGGGTTGGGGAAAAACTGTTTTTT.

This clonotype has just a few counts. The chain employs TRBV7-8 and TRBJ1-5, with a weak D call TRBD1 (5 bases). Trimming removed 5 bases at V and 0 bases at J, with 17 bases between. The germline gives CDR1 SGHVS, CDR2 FQNEAQ. This CDR3 region has 17 residues. This CDR3 is CASSRGRRENSNQPQHF. For the CDR3, the DNA is TGTGCCAGCAGCCGGGGACGGAGAGAGAATAGCAATCAGCCCCAGCATTTT.